This entry lists 26 T cell receptor beta chains sequenced from one sample in a study of early T cells in non-severe SARS-CoV-2 infection. TCRdb re-derived calls from the 5' RACE reads in MiXCR, one entry per CDR3 protein. The sample includes around 29,000 distinct CDR3 sequences, about 9.5% of them seen just once. Sequencing used whole blood. These receptors were taken from an adult who was a healthcare worker with PCR-confirmed SARS-CoV-2 infection or an uninfected control (not recorded which).

This clonotype was recorded a few times. The chain recombines TRBV6-5 with TRBJ1-5; maybe TRBD1 (5 bases). This CDR3 contains 15 residues. The germline CDR1 and CDR2 sequences are MNHEY and SVGAGI. V lost 6 bases and J lost 0, with 12 bases in between. CDR3 in amino acids: CASSPDRNSNQPQHF. Written as DNA, the CDR3 is TGTGCCAGCAGCCCTGACAGAAATAGCAATCAGCCCCAGCATTTT.

This clonotype counts as medium-sized. V is TRBV29-1 and J is TRBJ1-1, with TRBD1 matching 11 bases. From germline, CDR1 is SQVTM and CDR2 ANQGSEA. The CDR3 spans 13 residues. The V gene end was trimmed by 6 bases and the J gene end by 3 bases; junction bases not matched to a gene: 3. The CDR3 is CSVGDRGYTEAFF. CDR3 bases: TGCAGCGTGGGGGACAGGGGGTACACTGAAGCTTTCTTT.

This chain links TRBV29-1 with TRBJ1-2; no reliable D call. V gave up 8 bases and J gave up 4 bases, with 14 bases separating them. Germline V lookup: CDR1 SQVTM, CDR2 ANQGSEA. This CDR3 has 12 residues. CDR3 amino acids: CSTSGSAYGYTF. For the CDR3, the DNA is TGCAGCACCTCCGGGTCTGCCTATGGCTACACCTTC.

This clonotype was detected ten times or more. The chain is built from TRBV29-1 and TRBJ1-1; D not certain. From germline, CDR1 is SQVTM and CDR2 ANQGSEA. This CDR3 is 12 amino acids long. Trimming shortened V by 7 bases and J by 1 base, and 10 bases separated the two germline ends. The CDR3 DNA sequence: TGCAGCGCCGACGTCCAGAACACTGAAGCTTTCTTT. As protein: CSADVQNTEAFF.

This clonotype was detected ten times or more. The chain links TRBV29-1 to TRBJ2-7; 7 bases line up with TRBD2. CDR3 length equals 12 residues. Per the germline V gene, CDR1 is SQVTM and CDR2 is ANQGSEA. The J segment lost 3 bases and the V segment lost 4 bases, leaving 3 bases of the junction unmatched. CDR3 DNA: TGCAGCGTTGCGCGGGGGAGCTACGAGCAGTACTTC. Its translation: CSVARGSYEQYF.

In its sample, this clonotype was seen a few times. The gene calls are TRBV20-1 and TRBJ2-6; D is unresolved. CDR1 is DFQATT, CDR2 SNEGSKA, per germline (reference sequence). V gave up 0 bases and J gave up 5 bases, with 14 bases separating them. The CDR3 has 16 residues. CDR3 nucleotide sequence: TGCAGTGCTAGAGATCGAGAGTCCCCCTGGGCCAACGTCCTGACTTTC. It specifies CSARDRESPWANVLTF.

This clonotype was counted many times. The rearrangement uses TRBV30 and TRBJ1-2; D is undetermined. CDR1 is GTSNPN and CDR2 is SVGIG in the germline V gene (reference sequence). This CDR3 has 14 amino acids. V was shortened by 4 bases and J by 0 bases, with 12 bases between the two germline ends. CDR3 protein: CAWTLQQANYGYTF. CDR3 coding DNA: TGTGCCTGGACGCTACAGCAGGCTAACTATGGCTACACCTTC.

At least ten counts were recorded for this clonotype. This chain connects TRBV30 to TRBJ1-1; TRBD1 aligns across 9 bases. This CDR3 is built from 13 residues. V dropped 8 bases and J dropped 5; count of bases not matched to a gene: 9. Germline CDR1 is GTSNPN and CDR2 is SVGIG (reference sequence). CDR3 residues: CAHPGTGRTEAFF. The CDR3 coding sequence is TGTGCCCATCCCGGGACAGGGCGGACTGAAGCTTTCTTT.

The rearrangement joins TRBV12-3 or TRBV12-4 to TRBJ2-2; D may be TRBD1 (6 bases). This CDR3 has 16 amino acids. V shed 0 bases and J shed 4 bases, with 12 bases lying between them. Here the CDR3 reads CASSLAQGFGTGELFF. CDR3 DNA: TGTGCCAGCAGTTTAGCCCAGGGGTTTGGCACCGGGGAGCTGTTTTTT.

This clonotype was detected a few times. This chain links TRBV10-3 with TRBJ2-3; D possibly corresponds to TRBD2 (5 bases). Deletions cut 3 bases from V and 8 bases from J, with 12 bases between. The CDR3 loop spans 13 amino acids. The germline gives CDR1 ENHRY, CDR2 SYGVKD. The CDR3 is CAISDPASGTQYF. CDR3 bases: TGTGCCATCAGTGACCCGGCCAGCGGTACGCAGTATTTT.

The sample holds a few counts of this clonotype. The V and J genes are TRBV9 and TRBJ1-1, with 8 bases lining up with TRBD1. This CDR3 contains 13 residues. Germline CDR1 is SGDLS and CDR2 is YYNGEE. The V and J ends lost 4 bases and 8 bases, in that order; junction bases with no gene match: 7. The CDR3 DNA follows: TGTGCCAGCAGCCCCAGCGGACAGGGCGAAGCTTTCTTT. Encoded protein: CASSPSGQGEAFF.

This clonotype was seen repeatedly, ten times or more. This rearrangement joins TRBV5-6 to TRBJ1-1; possible D gene TRBD1, 6 bases. The CDR3 consists of 15 residues. Germline CDR1 is SGHDT and CDR2 is YYEEEE. With 2 bases removed from V and 6 bases from J, the gap between germline ends came to 17 bases. The CDR3 region is CASSLGQKILPEAFF. CDR3 DNA: TGTGCCAGCAGCTTAGGACAGAAAATCCTCCCTGAAGCTTTCTTT.

This clonotype was counted only a few times. V is TRBV5-1 and J is TRBJ1-3; TRBD1 matches at 7 bases. CDR3 size: 14 residues. CDR1 SGHRS and CDR2 YFSETQ come from the germline V gene. Trimming removed 4 bases from V and 1 base from J; junction bases left unmatched: 2. The CDR3 loop is CASSLGQSGNTIYF. The CDR3 region has the DNA TGCGCCAGCAGCCTGGGACAGTCTGGAAACACCATATATTTT. Full variable domain (missing parts from reference TRBV5-1 and TRBJ1-3): KAGVTQTPRYLIKTRGQQVTLSCSPISGHRSVSWYQQTPGQGLQFLFEYFSETQRNKGNFPGRFSGRQFSNSRSEMNVSTLELGDSALYLCASSLGQSGNTIYFGEGSWLTVV.

Many counts were recorded for this clonotype. CDR3 region: CARSILQGRGEKLFF. In DNA, the CDR3 is TGTGCCAGATCAATTCTCCAGGGGAGAGGTGAAAAACTGTTTTTT. V and J are TRBV19 and TRBJ1-4; a weak D match, TRBD1 (6 bases). The CDR3 runs to 15 residues. Trimming cost V 9 bases and J 7 bases, with 21 bases left between them. CDR1 and CDR2 (germline): LNHDA, SQIVND (reference sequence).

The J gene is TRBJ2-3, the V gene TRBV20-1, with D possibly called TRBD1 or TRBD2 (5 bases each). The V end was cut by 5 bases, the J end by 1 base, with 16 bases between. CDR1 DFQATT and CDR2 SNEGSKA come from the germline V gene (reference sequence). The CDR3 extends over 15 amino acids. CDR3 in amino acids: CSARRTGTRTDTQYF. CDR3 nucleotides: TGCAGTGCTCGACGGACCGGGACCCGCACAGATACGCAGTATTTT.

This clonotype was counted ten times or more. This chain links TRBV5-1 with TRBJ1-1; maybe TRBD1 (5 bases). The germline gives CDR1 SGHRS, CDR2 YFSETQ. CDR3 length: 13 residues. Between the trimmed V and J ends, which lost 1 base and 10 bases, there was a span of 14 bases. As DNA, the CDR3 is TGCGCCAGCAGCTTGAGGGAGCGACAGAGAGCTTTCTTT. Its translation is CASSLRERQRAFF.

The V and J genes are TRBV11-2 and TRBJ2-7, with 11 nucleotides matching TRBD1. V shed 5 bases, J shed 11 bases, and the junction held 14 bases outside the gene matches. CDR3 length: 15 residues. Germline V gene lookup returns CDR1 SGHAT and CDR2 FQNNGV. The CDR3 nucleotides are TGTGCCAGCAGCCCCACCACCGGGACAGGGGGACTCGAGTACTTC. This gives the protein CASSPTTGTGGLEYF.

This clonotype was seen at least ten times. The chain is built from TRBV28 and TRBJ2-7, with 9 bases matching TRBD1. The V and J ends lost 2 bases and 3 bases, in that order; junction bases with no gene match: 5. The germline V gene has CDR1 MDHEN and CDR2 SYDVKM. The CDR3 is made up of 15 amino acids. Here the CDR3 DNA reads TGTGCCAGCAGTTTAGGAGGGACAGGGATCTACGAGCAGTACTTC. This gives the protein CASSLGGTGIYEQYF.

A few counts support this clonotype. V gene TRBV11-2 combines with J gene TRBJ2-1, with 7 bases aligning to TRBD1. Per germline, CDR1 SGHAT and CDR2 FQNNGV. The CDR3 loop spans 15 amino acids. V lost 0 bases, J lost 4 bases, and 3 bases stayed unmatched. The CDR3 loop is CASSLEGTEYNEQFF. CDR3 sequence (DNA): TGTGCCAGCAGCTTAGAGGGGACAGAATACAATGAGCAGTTCTTC.

This clonotype was seen ten or more times. The rearrangement joins TRBV21-1 to TRBJ2-2; TRBD2 is taken as the D call from the table, unchecked against the DNA. TRBV21-1 represents a pseudogene. This CDR3 region has 17 residues. The CDR3 is CASSKRRCSGPSGELFF. The CDR3 nucleotides read TGTGCCAGCAGTAAGCGGAGGTGCAGTGGGCCGTCCGGGGAGCTGTTTTTT.

This clonotype was counted ten times or more. The chain uses TRBV10-2 and TRBJ2-3, with 7 bases lining up with TRBD1. Germline loops: CDR1 WSHSY, CDR2 SAAADI. The CDR3 loop spans 15 amino acids. The V gene end was trimmed by 4 bases and the J gene end by 0 bases; junction bases not matched to a gene: 4. The chain's CDR3 is CASSAWDSSTDTQYF. The CDR3 nucleotides read TGCGCCAGCAGTGCTTGGGACAGTAGCACAGATACGCAGTATTTT.

This clonotype was counted ten times or more. The V gene is TRBV11-3, the J gene TRBJ2-1; 7 nucleotides agree with TRBD2. The CDR3 has 15 residues. The V segment lost 5 bases and the J segment 9 bases; nucleotides outside the gene matches: 13. CDR1 is SGHNT and CDR2 is YENEEA in the germline V gene. DNA of the CDR3: TGTGCCAGCAGCCAAGGACTAGTCGGGGGAGTTGAGCAGTTCTTC. Its protein product is CASSQGLVGGVEQFF.

This chain uses TRBV7-6 with TRBJ2-5; TRBD1 aligns across 8 bases. Germline CDR1 SGHVS, CDR2 FNYEAQ. CDR3 length: 14 amino acids. After removal of 6 bases from V and 4 bases from J, the junction contained 7 bases not matched to a gene. DNA for the CDR3: TGTGCCAGCAGGTCGACAGGGGCTGCAGAGACCCAGTACTTC. This translates into CASRSTGAAETQYF.

This clonotype was seen many times. The chain is built from TRBV19 and TRBJ1-5; tentative D call: TRBD1 (6 bases). The germline V gene has CDR1 LNHDA and CDR2 SQIVND (reference sequence). This CDR3 is 15 amino acids long. Between the trimmed V and J ends, which lost 4 bases and 4 bases, there was a span of 14 bases. In DNA, the CDR3 is TGTGCCAGTAGTAGTCCCGGACAGAGTAATCAGCCCCAGCATTTT. This codes for CASSSPGQSNQPQHF.

This clonotype was counted many times. This chain connects TRBV10-3 to TRBJ2-3, with 7 bases fitting TRBD2. The junction had 5 bases not matched to a gene; V was cut back by 10 bases and J by 1 base. This CDR3 has 13 residues. Germline CDR1 reads ENHRY; CDR2 reads SYGVKD. The CDR3 spells CATLATGTDTQYF. CDR3 DNA: TGTGCCACACTAGCGACCGGCACAGATACGCAGTATTTT.

This clonotype is medium-sized within its sample. The chain links TRBV19 to TRBJ2-3, with D uncertain. The germline CDR1 and CDR2 sequences are LNHDA and SQIVND (reference sequence). V shed 7 bases and J shed 5 bases, with 19 bases lying between them. The CDR3 totals 15 residues. CDR3: CASNPLGVAGDTQYF. CDR3 bases: TGTGCCAGTAACCCCCTTGGGGTAGCAGGAGATACGCAGTATTTT.